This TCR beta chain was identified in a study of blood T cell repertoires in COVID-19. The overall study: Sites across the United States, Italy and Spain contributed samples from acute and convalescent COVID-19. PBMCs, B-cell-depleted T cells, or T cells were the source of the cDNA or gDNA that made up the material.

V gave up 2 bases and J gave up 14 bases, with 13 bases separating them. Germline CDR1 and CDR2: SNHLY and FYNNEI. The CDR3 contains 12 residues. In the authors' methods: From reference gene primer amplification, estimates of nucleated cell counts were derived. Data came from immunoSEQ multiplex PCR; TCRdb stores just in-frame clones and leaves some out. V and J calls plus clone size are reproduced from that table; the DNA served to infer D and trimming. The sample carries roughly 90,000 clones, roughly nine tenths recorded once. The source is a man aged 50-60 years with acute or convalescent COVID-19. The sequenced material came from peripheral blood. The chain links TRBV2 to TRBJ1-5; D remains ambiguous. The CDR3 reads CASSELEMLKHF. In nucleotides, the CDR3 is TGTGCCAGCAGTGAATTAGAGATGCTTAAGCATTTT.